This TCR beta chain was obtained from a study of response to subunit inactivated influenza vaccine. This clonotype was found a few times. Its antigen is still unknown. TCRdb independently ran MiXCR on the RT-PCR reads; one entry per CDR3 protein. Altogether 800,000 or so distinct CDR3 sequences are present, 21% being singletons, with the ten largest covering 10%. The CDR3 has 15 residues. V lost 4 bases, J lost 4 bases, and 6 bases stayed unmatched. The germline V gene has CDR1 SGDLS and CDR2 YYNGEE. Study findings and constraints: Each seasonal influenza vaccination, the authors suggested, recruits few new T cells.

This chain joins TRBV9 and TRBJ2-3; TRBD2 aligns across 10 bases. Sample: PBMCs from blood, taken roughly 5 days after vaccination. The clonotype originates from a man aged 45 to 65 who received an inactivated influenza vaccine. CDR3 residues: CASSPAGGPPDTQYF. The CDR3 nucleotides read TGTGCCAGCAGCCCAGCGGGAGGGCCCCCAGATACGCAGTATTTT.